The 25 T cell receptor beta chains listed next were all sequenced from one sample in a study of blood T cells in healthy people across ages. Using a J-beta primer mix together with a sample-barcoded 5' primer, a second PCR was run for roughly 6 to 11 cycles. TCRdb redid the calling of the 5' RACE reads with MiXCR, one entry per CDR3 protein. Here the sample spans 500,000 to 600,000 distinct CDR3 sequences, roughly a quarter being singletons. Sequencing was performed on blood. These receptors all come from a woman in her 70s in good health.

This clonotype has a handful of counts. CDR3 bases: TGCAGTGCTAGAGGCTGGCCTGGACAGGGGGCCCAAGAGACCCAGTACTTC. Encoded protein: CSARGWPGQGAQETQYF. The gene calls are TRBV20-1 and TRBJ2-5; TRBD1 matches at 11 bases. The germline CDR1 and CDR2 sequences are DFQATT and SNEGSKA (reference sequence). Trimming at V came to 1 base and at J to 1 base, leaving 8 bases not matched to a gene. This CDR3 has 17 amino acids.

V and J are TRBV19 and TRBJ1-2, with D unclear. V was pared by 5 bases and J by 3 bases, with 7 bases between. The CDR3 extends over 12 amino acids. Germline CDR1 reads LNHDA; CDR2 reads SQIVND (reference sequence). The CDR3 spells CASSFRDYGYTF. DNA of the CDR3: TGTGCCAGTAGTTTCCGGGACTATGGCTACACCTTC.

The chain couples TRBV25-1 to TRBJ2-5; D may be TRBD2 (6 bases). Germline V lookup: CDR1 MGHDK, CDR2 SYGVNS. Trimming pared 3 bases from V and 2 bases from J, leaving 13 bases between. CDR3 length equals 15 residues. The CDR3 protein is CASSEGLWGQETQYF. The CDR3 nucleotides read TGTGCCAGCAGTGAGGGACTGTGGGGGCAAGAGACCCAGTACTTC.

The chain's CDR3 is CASSLGTAKSEKLFF. The DNA for the CDR3 is TGTGCCAGCAGCCTCGGGACAGCGAAGAGTGAAAAACTGTTTTTT. The chain carries TRBV6-2 or TRBV6-3 and TRBJ1-4; 7 nucleotides line up with TRBD1. V lost 6 bases, J lost 7 bases, and 11 bases stayed unmatched. This CDR3 is built from 15 residues. Germline V gene lookup returns CDR1 MNHEY and CDR2 SVGEGT.

This sequence joins TRBV19 and TRBJ2-5, with 7 bases that match TRBD2. The J call may not be correct, given that the DNA end is closer to TRBJ2-7. Germline CDR1 LNHDA, CDR2 SQIVND (reference sequence). The CDR3 is 15 residues long. CDR3 loop: CASSIGGGYSYEQYF. DNA of the CDR3: TGTGCCAGTAGTATTGGGGGGGGATACTCCTACGAGCAGTACTTC.

The chain employs TRBV20-1 and TRBJ1-2; 7 positions match TRBD1. The V gene end was trimmed by 6 bases and the J gene end by 9 bases; junction bases not matched to a gene: 10. The germline gives CDR1 DFQATT, CDR2 SNEGSKA (reference sequence). CDR3 size: 12 residues. This CDR3 reads CSANRQGNSYTF. As DNA, the CDR3 is TGCAGTGCAAACAGACAGGGTAATAGCTACACCTTC.

This clonotype turned up a few times. The chain combines TRBV18 with TRBJ2-5; tentatively, D is TRBD1 or TRBD2 (5 bases each). Germline CDR1 reads KGHSH; CDR2 reads LQKENI. This CDR3 region has 14 residues. V was pared by 3 bases and J by 3 bases, with 11 bases between. This CDR3 reads CASSPLGDEETQYF. The CDR3 DNA is TGTGCCAGCTCACCGTTGGGGGACGAAGAGACCCAGTACTTC.

With respect to this clonotype: A much more abundant neighbour one base away suggests this may be a read error. The conserved phenylalanine or tryptophan is not found at the CDR3 terminus, so this likely reflects a read error. CDR3 in amino acids: CASSSGVGQPQHL. CDR3 in DNA: TGTGCCAGCAGCTCAGGGGTAGGTCAGCCCCAGCATCTT. The chain employs TRBV11-2 and TRBJ1-5, with a possible D match to TRBD1 (6 bases). CDR3 size: 13 residues. V was trimmed by 4 bases and J by 6 bases, leaving 10 bases between them. Germline V gene data show CDR1 as SGHAT and CDR2 as FQNNGV.

The chain employs TRBV20-1 and TRBJ2-1; 13 nucleotides align to TRBD2. Germline values: CDR1 DFQATT, CDR2 SNEGSKA (reference sequence). The junction had 4 bases not matched to a gene; V was cut back by 1 base and J by 4 bases. This CDR3 is built from 16 residues. The CDR3 nucleotides are TGCAGTGCTAGAGGGGCGACTAGCGGGGGGTACAATGAGCAGTTCTTC. It specifies CSARGATSGGYNEQFF.

The chain joins TRBV7-8 to TRBJ2-1; 11 positions agree with TRBD2. V shed 2 bases, J shed 3 bases, and the junction held 3 bases outside the gene matches. This CDR3 contains 16 residues. Germline V gene sequence: CDR1 SGHVS, CDR2 FQNEAQ. The CDR3 bases are TGTGCCAGCAGCTTATTGGGGACTAGCGGCTACAATGAGCAGTTCTTC. This gives the protein CASSLLGTSGYNEQFF.

As DNA, the CDR3 is TGTGCCAGCAGCCGCGGGGGGGAGTGGACTGAAGCTTTCTTT. The encoded protein is CASSRGGEWTEAFF. The chain combines TRBV3-1 with TRBJ1-1; tentative D call: TRBD1 (5 bases). The CDR3 runs to 14 residues. Germline CDR1 is LGHDT and CDR2 is YNNKEL (reference sequence). Trimming left V 4 bases short and J 5 bases short, with 14 bases between.

This clonotype was seen only a few times. For the CDR3, the DNA is TGCAGTGCTAATATACAGGGGCCGAACACTGAAGCTTTCTTT. Amino acid sequence: CSANIQGPNTEAFF. The chain carries TRBV20-1 and TRBJ1-1, with 7 positions matching TRBD1. The germline V gene encodes CDR1 DFQATT and CDR2 SNEGSKA (reference sequence). The trim removed 4 bases at V and 1 base at J, leaving 6 bases unmatched. CDR3 length equals 14 residues.

The genes are TRBV29-1 and TRBJ2-5, with D unclear. This CDR3 spans 17 amino acids. The germline gives CDR1 SQVTM, CDR2 ANQGSEA. Trimming pared 4 bases from V and 0 bases from J, leaving 21 bases between. In DNA, the CDR3 is TGCAGCGTTGCCTCAGAAACCAACCCTGCGTACCAAGAGACCCAGTACTTC. Protein sequence: CSVASETNPAYQETQYF.

V usage is TRBV27 and J usage is TRBJ2-5, with a possible D match to TRBD2 (7 bases). This CDR3 contains 14 residues. Trimming stripped 5 bases from V and 3 bases from J, with 13 bases between. Looked up from germline, CDR1 is MNHEY and CDR2 is SMNVEV (reference sequence). The CDR3 spells CASSPGEGEETQYF. The CDR3 DNA follows: TGTGCCAGCAGTCCAGGGGAGGGGGAAGAGACCCAGTACTTC.

In DNA, the CDR3 is TGCGCCAGCAGCTTGGGGGCTAGCGTCGGCACCGGGGAGCTGTTTTTT. The encoded protein is CASSLGASVGTGELFF. The chain uses TRBV5-1 and TRBJ2-2, with a possible D match to TRBD2 (6 bases). The CDR3 loop spans 16 amino acids. CDR1 is SGHRS and CDR2 is YFSETQ in the germline V gene. V was cut by 0 bases and J by 4 bases, with 13 bases left in between.

This clonotype was counted between two and nine times. V usage is TRBV7-9 and J usage is TRBJ1-6; D uncertain. V lost 8 bases and J 8 bases, leaving 16 bases between the germline ends. The length of the CDR3 is 14 residues. Per germline, CDR1 SEHNR and CDR2 FQNEAQ (reference sequence). DNA of the CDR3: TGTGCCAGCTGTGTTGGGCAAGAAGATTCACCCCTCCACTTT. Translated, it gives CASCVGQEDSPLHF.

The chain joins TRBV11-2 to TRBJ2-7; D uncertain. V lost 3 bases and J lost 6, with 9 bases in between. The CDR3 totals 12 residues. The germline V gene encodes CDR1 SGHAT and CDR2 FQNNGV. CDR3 sequence reads: CASSFLVREQYF. The CDR3, as DNA: TGTGCCAGCAGCTTTCTTGTTCGCGAGCAGTACTTC. Variable domain in full (rest from reference TRBV11-2 and TRBJ2-7): EAGVAQSPRYKIIEKRQSVAFWCNPISGHATLYWYQQILGQGPKLLIQFQNNGVVDDSQLPKDRFSAERLKGVDSTLKIQPAKLEDSAVYLCASSFLVREQYFGPGTRLTVT.

This chain uses TRBV5-1 with TRBJ2-3; 13 bases match TRBD2. Germline trimming cut 4 bases from V and 5 bases from J; bases unmatched to any gene: 7. The CDR3 loop spans 16 amino acids. CDR1 is SGHRS, CDR2 YFSETQ, per germline. Written as DNA, the CDR3 is TGCGCCAGCAGCACAGGACTAGCGGGAGCGGTAGATACGCAGTATTTT. Translated: CASSTGLAGAVDTQYF.

The chain recombines TRBV7-2 with TRBJ2-1, with D possibly matching TRBD2 (5 bases). The J call may be faulty, since TRBJ2-5 better matches the DNA end. Germline assignment: CDR1 SGHTA and CDR2 FQGNSA. The CDR3 extends over 13 amino acids. Here the CDR3 reads CASSPGISWTQYF. In nucleotides, the CDR3 is TGTGCCAGCAGCCCCGGGATATCATGGACCCAGTACTTC.

The chain recombines TRBV7-2 with TRBJ2-1, with D perhaps matching TRBD1 or TRBD2 (5 bases each). The ends were cut back, 1 base at V and 5 bases at J, with 12 bases in the middle. The CDR3 is made up of 15 amino acids. Germline V CDR1 and CDR2: SGHTA, FQGNSA. CDR3: CASSLEWGINNEQFF. In DNA form, the CDR3 reads TGTGCCAGCAGCTTAGAGTGGGGGATTAACAATGAGCAGTTCTTC.

The V gene is TRBV12-3 or TRBV12-4, the J gene TRBJ1-2; D is unclear. The CDR3 is made up of 13 amino acids. Trimming left V 7 bases short and J 4 bases short, with 13 bases between. Here the CDR3 reads CASTNSVGYGYTF. CDR3 nucleotide sequence: TGTGCCAGCACCAACAGTGTCGGCTATGGCTACACCTTC.

This clonotype appeared once. This chain joins TRBV3-1 and TRBJ1-1; D is perhaps TRBD1 (6 bases). This CDR3 region has 14 residues. Germline V gene sequence: CDR1 LGHDT, CDR2 YNNKEL (reference sequence). Deletions cut 1 base from V and 11 bases from J, with 17 bases between. The CDR3 coding sequence is TGTGCCAGCAGCCAAGCAGGGGCAAAGACTAGGGCTTTCTTT. Protein sequence: CASSQAGAKTRAFF.

This rearrangement joins TRBV7-2 to TRBJ1-2; D is unclear. V lost 8 bases and J 5 bases, leaving 21 bases between the germline ends. Germline CDR1 reads SGHTA; CDR2 reads FQGNSA. This CDR3 spans 15 amino acids. CDR3 coding DNA: TGTGCCAGCCGGAGCCCCACACAGTTGCCATATGGCTACACCTTC. Translation gives CASRSPTQLPYGYTF.

This clonotype was seen a few times. V gene TRBV20-1 combines with J gene TRBJ2-7; D unresolved. This CDR3 is 13 amino acids long. Germline V gene lookup returns CDR1 DFQATT and CDR2 SNEGSKA (reference sequence). Trimming cost V 5 bases and J 0 bases, with 11 bases left between them. CDR3 sequence (DNA): TGCAGTGCTCCCTTGCCCACCTCCTACGAGCAGTACTTC. It encodes CSAPLPTSYEQYF.

The rearrangement joins TRBV18 to TRBJ1-3, with no clear D. The ends were cut back, 3 bases at V and 5 bases at J, with 8 bases in the middle. Germline CDR1 is KGHSH and CDR2 is LQKENI. The CDR3 is 13 residues long. In DNA, the CDR3 is TGTGCCAGCTCACCGACGATAAGAAACACCATATATTTT. It yields the protein CASSPTIRNTIYF. Drawing the rest from reference TRBV18 and TRBJ1-3, the complete variable domain is NAGVMQNPRHLVRRRGQEARLRCSPMKGHSHVYWYRQLPEEGLKFMVYLQKENIIDESGMPKERFSAEFPKEGPSILRIQQVVRGDSAAYFCASSPTIRNTIYFGEGSWLTVV.